The 2 T cell receptor beta chains below were found in one sample sequenced in a study of response to subunit inactivated influenza vaccine. MiXCR, applied by TCRdb to the RT-PCR reads, yields one record per CDR3 protein. The table lists hundreds of thousands of distinct CDR3 sequences, approximately 18% of them singletons. The input for sequencing was PBMCs from blood, taken roughly 5 days after vaccination. All receptors derive from a man aged 50 to 60 who received an inactivated influenza vaccine.

This clonotype was seen a handful of times. The rearrangement uses TRBV10-1 and TRBJ2-2, with D unclear. CDR1 and CDR2 from the germline V gene are WNHNN and SYGVQD (reference sequence). Trimming removed 3 bases at V and 1 base at J, with 12 bases between. The CDR3 has 16 amino acids. The chain's CDR3 is CASSESTYRNTGELFF. Here the CDR3 DNA reads TGCGCCAGCAGTGAATCTACCTACAGGAACACCGGGGAGCTGTTTTTT.

This clonotype was detected only a few times. This chain connects TRBV12-3 or TRBV12-4 to TRBJ2-4; TRBD1 is a possible D gene (5 bases). V lost 3 bases and J 5 bases, leaving 8 bases between the germline ends. The CDR3 contains 13 residues. The CDR3 here is CASSFLGENIQYF. The CDR3, as DNA: TGTGCCAGCAGTTTTTTAGGGGAAAACATTCAGTACTTC.